This T cell receptor (beta chain) was sequenced in a study of technical replicates of blood from four donors. The CDR3 sequence is 15 residues long. V was pared by 11 bases and J by 1 base, with 13 bases of the junction left unmatched. The germline V gene has CDR1 ENHRY and CDR2 SYGVKD. Assay used: immunoSEQ multiplex PCR; TCRdb lists only in-frame clones, some missing. This sample yields 75,000 to 95,000 clones, of which 95% to 97% are seen a single time; approximately 0.37% belongs to the top ten. The chain couples TRBV10-3 to TRBJ2-5; 7 bases match TRBD2. The TCR sequence derives from a human donor in good health. Sequenced sample: T cells isolated from PBMCs. CDR3 loop: CAVSVLLAPQETQYF. In DNA form, the CDR3 reads TGTGCCGTCTCCGTTTTACTAGCGCCCCAAGAGACCCAGTACTTC.